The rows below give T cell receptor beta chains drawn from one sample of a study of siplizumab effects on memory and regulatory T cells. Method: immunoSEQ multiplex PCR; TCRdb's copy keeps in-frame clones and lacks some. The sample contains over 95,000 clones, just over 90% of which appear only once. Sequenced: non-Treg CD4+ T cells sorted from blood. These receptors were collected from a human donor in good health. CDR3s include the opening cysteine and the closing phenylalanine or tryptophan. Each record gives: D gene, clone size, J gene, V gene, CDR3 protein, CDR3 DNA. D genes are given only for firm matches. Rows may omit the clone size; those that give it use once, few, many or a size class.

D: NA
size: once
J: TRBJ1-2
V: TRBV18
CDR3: CASSPAGPNYGYTF
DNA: TGTGCCAGCTCACCAGCGGGCCCTAACTATGGCTACACCTTC

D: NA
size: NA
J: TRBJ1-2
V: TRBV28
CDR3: CASSPGYGYTF
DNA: TGTGCCAGCAGTCCCGGCTATGGCTACACCTTC

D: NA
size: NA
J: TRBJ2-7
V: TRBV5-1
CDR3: CASSLTDLAYEQYF
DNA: TGCGCCAGCAGCTTGACAGATCTAGCCTACGAGCAGTACTTC

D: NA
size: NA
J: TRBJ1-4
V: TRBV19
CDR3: CATSSRGRQSTNEKLFF
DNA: TGTGCCACTTCCTCCAGGGGACGCCAGTCAACTAATGAAAAACTGTTTTTT

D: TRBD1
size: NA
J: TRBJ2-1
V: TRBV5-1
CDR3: CASSWIRDSSNEQFF
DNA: TGCGCCAGCAGCTGGATTCGGGACAGTTCCAATGAGCAGTTCTTC

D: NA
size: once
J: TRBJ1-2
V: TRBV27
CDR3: CASSLSTPGDGYTF
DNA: TGTGCCAGCAGTTTATCGACACCGGGAGATGGCTACACCTTC

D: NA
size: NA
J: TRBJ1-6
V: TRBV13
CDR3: CASSLVGGRNSPLHF
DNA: TGTGCCAGCAGCTTAGTCGGGGGGCGTAATTCACCCCTCCACTTT

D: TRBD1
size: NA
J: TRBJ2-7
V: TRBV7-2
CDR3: CASSTSRGARGLYEQYF
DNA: TGTGCCAGCAGCACCTCCCGGGGCGCCAGGGGGCTCTACGAGCAGTACTTC

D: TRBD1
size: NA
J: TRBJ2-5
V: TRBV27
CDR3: CASSTSTGGKKETQYF
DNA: TGTGCCAGCAGTACCTCGACAGGGGGCAAAAAAGAGACCCAGTACTTC

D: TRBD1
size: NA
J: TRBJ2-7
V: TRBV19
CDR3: CASSRTGSSYEQYF
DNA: TGTGCCAGTAGTCGGACAGGCAGTTCCTACGAGCAGTACTTC

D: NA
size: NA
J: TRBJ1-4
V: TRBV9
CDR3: CASSAPGAGNEKLFF
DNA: TGTGCCAGCAGCGCCCCCGGGGCGGGTAATGAAAAACTGTTTTTT

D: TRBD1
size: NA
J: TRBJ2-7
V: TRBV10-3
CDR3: CAIRAGTGGYEQYF
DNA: TGTGCCATCAGGGCCGGGACAGGGGGGTACGAGCAGTACTTC

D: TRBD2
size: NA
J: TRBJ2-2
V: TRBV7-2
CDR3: CASSYRAGTSGSGELFF
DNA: TGTGCCAGCAGTTACCGGGCCGGGACTAGCGGGTCCGGGGAGCTGTTTTTT

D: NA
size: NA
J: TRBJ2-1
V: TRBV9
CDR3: CASSVHHGASEQFF
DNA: TGTGCCAGCAGCGTGCACCATGGGGCGAGTGAGCAGTTCTTC

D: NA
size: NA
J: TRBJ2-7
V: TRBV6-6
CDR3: CASSYSKGKISYEQYF
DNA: TGTGCCAGCAGTTACTCGAAGGGGAAGATCTCCTACGAGCAGTACTTC

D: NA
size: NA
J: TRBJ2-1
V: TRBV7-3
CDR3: CASSPTYSSYNEQFF
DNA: TGTGCCAGCAGCCCGACTTACAGCTCCTACAATGAGCAGTTCTTC

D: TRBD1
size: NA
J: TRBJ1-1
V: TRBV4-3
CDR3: CASSQDPGDRKAFF
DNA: TGCGCCAGCAGCCAAGATCCCGGGGACAGAAAAGCTTTCTTT

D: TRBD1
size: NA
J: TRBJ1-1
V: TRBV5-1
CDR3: CASSPRWDRDTEAFF
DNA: TGCGCCAGCAGCCCGCGGTGGGACAGGGACACTGAAGCTTTCTTT

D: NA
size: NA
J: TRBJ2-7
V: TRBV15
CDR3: CATSRGWTSYEQYF
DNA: TGTGCCACCAGCAGAGGGTGGACATCGTACGAGCAGTACTTC

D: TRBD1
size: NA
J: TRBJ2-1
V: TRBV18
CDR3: CASSPPGQGGYNEQFF
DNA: TGTGCCAGCTCACCACCTGGACAGGGGGGGTACAATGAGCAGTTCTTC

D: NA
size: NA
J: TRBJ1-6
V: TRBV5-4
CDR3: CASRFGESPLHF
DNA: TGTGCCAGCAGATTCGGGGAATCACCCCTCCACTTT

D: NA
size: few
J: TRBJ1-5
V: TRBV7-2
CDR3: CASSFTGPNQPQHF
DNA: TGTGCCAGCAGTTTTACAGGGCCCAATCAGCCCCAGCATTTT

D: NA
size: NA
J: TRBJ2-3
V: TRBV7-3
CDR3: CASSLIPTDTQYF
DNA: TGTGCCAGCAGCTTAATCCCCACAGATACGCAGTATTTT

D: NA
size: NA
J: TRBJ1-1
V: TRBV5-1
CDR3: CASSFNVENTEAFF
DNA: TGCGCCAGCAGCTTCAATGTTGAAAACACTGAAGCTTTCTTT

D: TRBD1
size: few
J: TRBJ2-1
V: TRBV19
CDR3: CASSMDRARNEQFF
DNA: TGTGCCAGTAGTATGGACAGGGCGCGTAATGAGCAGTTCTTC

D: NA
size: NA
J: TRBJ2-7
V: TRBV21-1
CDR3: CASSSGGRTYEQYF
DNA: TGTGCCAGCAGCAGTGGGGGGCGGACCTACGAGCAGTACTTC

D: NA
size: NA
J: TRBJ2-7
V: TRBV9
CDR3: CASSVGVSHEQYF
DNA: TGTGCCAGCAGCGTAGGGGTTAGCCACGAGCAGTACTTC

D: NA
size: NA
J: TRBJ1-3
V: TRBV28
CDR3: CASSLDPGGGNTIYF
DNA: TGTGCCAGCAGCCTAGATCCAGGTGGTGGAAACACCATATATTTT

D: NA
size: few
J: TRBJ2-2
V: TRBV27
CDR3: CASTRGGSVTGELFF
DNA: TGTGCCAGCACTCGAGGGGGTTCGGTCACCGGGGAGCTGTTTTTT

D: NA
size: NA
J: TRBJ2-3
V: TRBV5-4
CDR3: CASTVDRSVNTQYF
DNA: TGTGCCAGCACCGTCGACAGGTCAGTGAATACGCAGTATTTT

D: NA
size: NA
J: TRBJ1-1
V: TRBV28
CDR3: CASKLNTEAFF
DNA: TGTGCCAGCAAGTTGAACACTGAAGCTTTCTTT

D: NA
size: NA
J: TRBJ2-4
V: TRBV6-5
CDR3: CDTSGRENIQYF
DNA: TGTGACACCTCAGGCAGGGAGAACATTCAGTACTTC

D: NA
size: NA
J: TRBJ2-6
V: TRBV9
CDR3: CASSVVGAGANVLTF
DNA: TGTGCCAGCAGCGTAGTGGGTGCTGGGGCCAACGTCCTGACTTTC

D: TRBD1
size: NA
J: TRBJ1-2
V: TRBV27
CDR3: CASSLGTGNYGYTF
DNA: TGTGCCAGCAGTTTAGGGACAGGGAACTATGGCTACACCTTC

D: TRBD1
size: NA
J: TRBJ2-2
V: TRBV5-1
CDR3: CASSLALTGTGGFGELFF
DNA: TGCGCCAGCAGCTTGGCCCTTACCGGGACAGGGGGCTTCGGGGAGCTGTTTTTT

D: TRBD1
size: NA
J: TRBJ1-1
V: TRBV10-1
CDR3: CASSRDRDNTEAFF
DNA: TGCGCCAGCAGTAGGGACAGGGACAACACTGAAGCTTTCTTT

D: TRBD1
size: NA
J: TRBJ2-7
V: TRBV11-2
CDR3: CASSPGQGVYEQYF
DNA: TGTGCCAGCAGCCCCGGACAGGGAGTCTACGAGCAGTACTTC

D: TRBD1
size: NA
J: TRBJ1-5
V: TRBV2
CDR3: CASSYVGQGAGQPQHF
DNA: TGTGCCAGCAGTTACGTCGGACAGGGGGCCGGTCAGCCCCAGCATTTT

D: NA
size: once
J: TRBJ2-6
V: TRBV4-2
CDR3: CASSQATTGLVPSGANVLTF
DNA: TGTGCCAGCAGCCAAGCGACTACAGGGTTGGTTCCTTCTGGGGCCAACGTCCTGACTTTC

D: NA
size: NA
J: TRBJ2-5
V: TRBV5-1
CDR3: CASSLGTDLETQYF
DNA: TGCGCCAGCAGCTTGGGGACAGATCTTGAGACCCAGTACTTC

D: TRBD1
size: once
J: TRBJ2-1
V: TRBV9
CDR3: CASSRRTGVYNEQFF
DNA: TGTGCCAGCAGCCGCAGGACAGGGGTTTACAATGAGCAGTTCTTC

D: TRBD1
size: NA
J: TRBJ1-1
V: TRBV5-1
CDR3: CASITGEGGTEAFF
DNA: TGCGCCAGCATAACAGGGGAGGGCGGCACTGAAGCTTTCTTT

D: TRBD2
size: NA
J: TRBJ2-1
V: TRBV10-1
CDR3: CASSRGGPGDEQFF
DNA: TGCGCCAGCAGTCGGGGGGGGCCCGGGGATGAGCAGTTCTTC

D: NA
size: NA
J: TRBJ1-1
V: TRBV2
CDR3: CASRENTEAFF
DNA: TGTGCCAGCAGGGAGAACACTGAAGCTTTCTTT

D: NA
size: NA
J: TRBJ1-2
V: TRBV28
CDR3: CASRQKSPEGYTF
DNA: TGTGCCAGCAGACAAAAGAGCCCGGAGGGCTACACCTTC

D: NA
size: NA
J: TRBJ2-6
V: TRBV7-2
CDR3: CASSFPAAGANVLTF
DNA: TGTGCCAGCAGCTTTCCGGCGGCTGGGGCCAACGTCCTGACTTTC

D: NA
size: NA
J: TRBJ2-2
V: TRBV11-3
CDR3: CASSLGQVTGELFF
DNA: TGTGCCAGCAGCCTAGGGCAGGTCACCGGGGAGCTGTTTTTT

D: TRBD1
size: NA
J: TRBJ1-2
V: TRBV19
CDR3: CASSIGQGATYGYTF
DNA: TGTGCCAGTAGTATAGGGCAGGGGGCGACCTATGGCTACACCTTC

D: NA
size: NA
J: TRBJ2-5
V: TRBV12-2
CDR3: CASRLASRRGTWEYF
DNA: TGTGCAAGTCGCTTAGCCTCTCGGCGGGGGACGTGGGAGTACTTC

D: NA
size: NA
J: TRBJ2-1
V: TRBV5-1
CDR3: CASQGAGAYNEQFF
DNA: TGCGCCAGCCAAGGGGCAGGGGCATACAATGAGCAGTTCTTC